This T cell receptor (beta chain) comes out of a study of T cells in Graves' hyperthyroidism and ophthalmopathy. Study-level results: Peripheral blood also featured most of the thyroid clonotypes expanded above 0.001.

Graves' hyperthyroidism showing no ophthalmopathy progression within 18 months was considered stable. Aged 18 to 65, the patients had hyperthyroidism that was newly diagnosed and had lasted under 2 months. Diagnoses were established using clinical symptoms, serum thyroxine and TRAb, thyroid ultrasound and orbital computed tomography. This clonotype was detected ten times or more. Antigen unknown. V was trimmed by 5 bases and J by 3 bases, leaving 10 bases between them. This CDR3 is 13 amino acids long. The investigators amplified TCR beta CDR3 regions from RNA transcripts. The primer set for the first-round RT-PCR of the TCR CDR3 was HTBI. MiXCR was run by TCRdb on the multiplex PCR reads, yielding one entry per CDR3 protein. The data contain about 520,000 distinct CDR3 sequences, about a fifth of them singletons.

The V and J genes are TRBV12-3 or TRBV12-4 and TRBJ1-2; D might be TRBD1 (5 bases). The sequence was obtained from a man aged 18 to 29 with Graves' hyperthyroidism. What was sequenced was blood. The chain's CDR3 is CASSRGVYYGYTF. The CDR3 bases are TGTGCCAGCAGTAGGGGAGTATACTATGGCTACACCTTC.